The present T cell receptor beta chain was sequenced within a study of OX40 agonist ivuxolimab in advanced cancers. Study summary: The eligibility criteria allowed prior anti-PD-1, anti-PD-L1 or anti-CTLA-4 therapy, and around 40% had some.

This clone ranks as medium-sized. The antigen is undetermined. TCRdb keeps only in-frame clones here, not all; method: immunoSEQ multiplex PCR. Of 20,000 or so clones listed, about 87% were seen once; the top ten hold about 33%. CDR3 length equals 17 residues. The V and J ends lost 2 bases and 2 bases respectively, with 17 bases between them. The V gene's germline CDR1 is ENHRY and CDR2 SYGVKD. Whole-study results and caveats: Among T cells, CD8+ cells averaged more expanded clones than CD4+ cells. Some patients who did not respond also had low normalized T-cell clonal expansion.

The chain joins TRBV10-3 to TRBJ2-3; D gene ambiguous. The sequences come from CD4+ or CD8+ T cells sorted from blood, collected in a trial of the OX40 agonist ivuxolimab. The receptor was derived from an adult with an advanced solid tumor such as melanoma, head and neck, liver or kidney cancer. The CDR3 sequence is CAISELRTLPHTDTQYF. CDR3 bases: TGTGCCATCAGTGAGCTACGGACCCTACCGCACACAGATACGCAGTATTTT.